The 29 T cell receptor beta chains below were found in one sample sequenced in a study of liver allograft versus peripheral blood T cells. Background on the study: Hepatic allograft T cell receptor repertoires were evaluated relative to those present in recipients' peripheral blood.

TCRdb reprocessed the reads via MiXCR and lists one record per CDR3 protein. The data show about 13,000 distinct CDR3 sequences, 15% to 20% seen once. These TCRs come from a human patient who had a liver transplant. The graft donor may be the source of some T cells.

This clonotype occurred many times. The V and J genes are TRBV5-4 and TRBJ2-3; 12 bases align to TRBD2. The V gene end was trimmed by 3 bases and the J gene end by 4 bases; junction bases not matched to a gene: 6. Germline CDR1 SGHNT, CDR2 YYREEE (reference sequence). There are 16 residues in the CDR3. CDR3 DNA: TGTGCCAGCAGCTCGACTAGCGGGGGTGTTGCAGATACGCAGTATTTT. Translation: CASSSTSGGVADTQYF. The full variable domain, its missing parts supplied by reference TRBV5-4 and TRBJ2-3, is ETGVTQSPTHLIKTRGQQVTLRCSSQSGHNTVSWYQQALGQGPQFIFQYYREEENGRGNFPPRFSGLQFPNYSSELNVNALELDDSALYLCASSSTSGGVADTQYFGPGTRLTVL.

The genes are TRBV12-3 or TRBV12-4 and TRBJ1-2, with D possibly matching TRBD1 (6 bases). V gave up 3 bases and J gave up 1 base, with 9 bases separating them. This CDR3 is built from 14 residues. The CDR3 is CASSFGGDNYGYTF. The CDR3 DNA reads as TGTGCCAGCAGTTTCGGGGGCGATAACTATGGCTACACCTTC.

By its share, this clonotype is medium-sized (0.01 to 0.1%). The junction shows a germline mismatch at one end, possibly a read error. The chain recombines TRBV27 with TRBJ1-2; D ambiguous. Germline V gene lookup returns CDR1 MNHEY and CDR2 SMNVEV (reference sequence). This CDR3 contains 16 residues. CDR3: CASTLWEGPINYGYTF. CDR3 nucleotide sequence: TGTGCCAGCACTTTATGGGAGGGTCCCATTAACTATGGCTACACCTTC.

Relative to its sample, this clonotype is medium-sized. The chain carries TRBV27 and TRBJ2-7; 9 bases are a match to TRBD2. The CDR3 length is 13 residues. The trim removed 6 bases at V and 2 bases at J, leaving 2 bases unmatched. From germline, CDR1 is MNHEY and CDR2 SMNVEV (reference sequence). CDR3 amino acids: CASRRTSAYEQYF. In DNA, the CDR3 is TGTGCCAGCAGGAGGACTAGCGCCTACGAGCAGTACTTC.

By proportion, this clonotype is medium-sized. The rearrangement links TRBV6-6 to TRBJ2-1, with TRBD2 as a possible D gene (6 bases). The V end lost 10 bases, the J end lost 6 bases, and 19 bases lay between the germline ends. The CDR3 loop spans 14 amino acids. Per the germline V gene, CDR1 is MNHNY and CDR2 is SVGAGI (reference sequence). CDR3 loop: CATFFAGYLNEQFF. Written as DNA, the CDR3 is TGTGCCACCTTCTTTGCGGGGTATCTCAATGAGCAGTTCTTC.

This clonotype has just a few counts. At one end the junction does not follow the germline gene, possibly because of a read error. V and J are TRBV5-1 and TRBJ2-1; 10 positions agree with TRBD1. The CDR3 runs to 16 residues. CDR1 is SGHRS and CDR2 is YFSETQ in the germline V gene. The CDR3 nucleotides are TGTGCCAGCAGCCTAACCGGGACAGGGGTCGGCAATGAGCAGTTCTTC. It encodes CASSLTGTGVGNEQFF.

Concerning this clonotype itself: A much larger clone differs by one base, so this may be a read error. The J gene is TRBJ2-3, the V gene TRBV6-6; D might be TRBD2 (5 bases). Germline lookup yields CDR1 MNHNY and CDR2 SVGAGI (reference sequence). The CDR3 is 15 amino acids. The CDR3 here is CASSYGRPHTDSQYF. The CDR3 DNA is TGTGCCAGCAGTTACGGGAGACCCCACACAGATTCGCAGTATTTT.

V usage is TRBV14 and J usage is TRBJ2-7; D gene uncertain. This CDR3 spans 15 amino acids. Germline CDR1 and CDR2: SGHDN and FVKESK. The V end was cut by 5 bases, the J end by 0 bases, with 14 bases between. In nucleotides, the CDR3 is TGTGCCAGCAGCGCTAAAGGTCTATTCTCCTACGAGCAGTACTTC. It translates to CASSAKGLFSYEQYF.

The rearrangement uses TRBV12-3 or TRBV12-4 and TRBJ1-1, with D unresolved. Trimming removed 5 bases from V and 2 bases from J, with 9 bases in between. The CDR3 extends over 13 amino acids. CDR3 DNA sequence: TGTGCCAGCAGTCCAGGACTAAACACTGAAGCTTTCTTT. This gives the protein CASSPGLNTEAFF.

The chain links TRBV6-2 or TRBV6-3 to TRBJ1-1, with TRBD1 as a possible D gene (6 bases). V was pared by 5 bases and J by 8 bases, with 18 bases between. This CDR3 region has 14 residues. Germline CDR1 and CDR2: MNHEY and SVGEGT. CDR3 amino acids: CASSAPAGATEAFF. The CDR3 DNA sequence: TGTGCCAGCAGTGCCCCCGCGGGGGCTACAGAAGCTTTCTTT.

Many counts were recorded for this clonotype. J is TRBJ2-7 and V is TRBV6-6; 11 nucleotides line up with TRBD2. Germline values: CDR1 MNHNY, CDR2 SVGAGI (reference sequence). The trim removed 0 bases at V and 5 bases at J, leaving 15 bases unmatched. The CDR3 has 19 residues. The CDR3 DNA reads TGTGCCAGCAGTTACTCGATGACGCTAGGTCTAGCGGGAGGCCACGAGCAGTACTTC. Protein product: CASSYSMTLGLAGGHEQYF.

The chain recombines TRBV5-4 with TRBJ1-6; 11 nucleotides agree with TRBD1. There are 16 residues in the CDR3. V lost 0 bases and J lost 8; bases outside the gene matches: 4. The germline V gene encodes CDR1 SGHNT and CDR2 YYREEE (reference sequence). CDR3 bases: TGTGCCAGCAGCTTGGGCCCGGGACAGGGGGATTCACCCCTCCACTTT. It encodes CASSLGPGQGDSPLHF.

This clonotype has at least ten counts. V and J are TRBV7-9 and TRBJ1-4; D remains unclear. The CDR3 has 13 amino acids. Germline loops: CDR1 SEHNR, CDR2 FQNEAQ (reference sequence). Trimming took off 8 bases at V and 8 bases at J, with 15 bases between the two ends. CDR3 loop: CASCSFVGEKLFF. In DNA form, the CDR3 reads TGTGCCAGCTGCTCCTTCGTGGGGGAAAAACTGTTTTTT. The whole variable domain, filled in from reference TRBV7-9 and TRBJ1-4, reads DTGVSQNPRHKITKRGQNVTFRCDPISEHNRLYWYRQTLGQGPEFLTYFQNEAQLEKSRLLSDRFSAERPKGSFSTLEIQRTEQGDSAMYLCASCSFVGEKLFFGSGTQLSVL.

On this clonotype itself: Germline is not matched at one junction end, which may reflect a read error. CDR3 bases: TGCAGTGCTAGATCTAGCGGGGGGGGGAGGGTCAATGGGCAGTTCTTC. Encoded protein: CSARSSGGGRVNGQFF. The chain carries TRBV20-1 and TRBJ2-1; 12 bases line up with TRBD2. The CDR3 consists of 16 residues. Germline V lookup: CDR1 DFQATT, CDR2 SNEGSKA (reference sequence).

The chain carries TRBV5-1 and TRBJ2-1; 8 bases fit TRBD1. The CDR3 is made up of 16 amino acids. The ends lost 0 bases at V and 0 bases at J; junction bases unmatched: 2. Germline values: CDR1 SGHRS, CDR2 YFSETQ. CDR3 loop: CASSLVGTGSYNEQFF. Here the CDR3 DNA reads TGCGCCAGCAGCTTGGTTGGGACAGGCTCCTACAATGAGCAGTTCTTC.

About this clonotype itself: A read error likely explains this, since a far larger clone differs by one base. The chain has TRBV6-6 and TRBJ1-2; 9 nucleotides align to TRBD1. Germline V gene data show CDR1 as MNHNY and CDR2 as SVGAGI (reference sequence). There are 15 residues in the CDR3. CDR3 in amino acids: CASSQRRDRDYAYTF. CDR3 DNA: TGTGCCAGCAGTCAGCGACGGGACAGGGACTATGCCTACACCTTC.

This clonotype is judged medium-sized (0.01 to 0.1%). The chain recombines TRBV19 with TRBJ2-3, with D perhaps TRBD1 (6 bases). V lost 4 bases to trimming and J lost 5 bases, with 10 bases between them. The CDR3 covers 13 residues. CDR1 LNHDA and CDR2 SQIVND come from the germline V gene (reference sequence). This CDR3 reads CASSKGEGDTQYF. The CDR3 nucleotides read TGTGCCAGTAGTAAGGGGGAAGGAGATACGCAGTATTTT.

Judged by abundance, this clonotype is medium-sized. The chain uses TRBV10-3 and TRBJ2-3; D remains ambiguous. V shed 0 bases and J shed 0 bases, with 10 bases lying between them. The CDR3 is 16 residues long. Germline-derived CDR1 and CDR2 are ENHRY and SYGVKD. The CDR3 sequence: CAISESMGASTDTQYF. The CDR3 DNA reads TGTGCCATCAGTGAGTCGATGGGCGCTAGCACAGATACGCAGTATTTT.

This clonotype was observed a few times. This chain uses TRBV6-6 with TRBJ2-3, with 12 bases lining up with TRBD2. The ends lost 0 bases at V and 11 bases at J; junction bases unmatched: 3. Germline CDR1 reads MNHNY; CDR2 reads SVGAGI (reference sequence). This CDR3 region has 14 residues. In nucleotides, the CDR3 is TGTGCCAGCAGTTACTCAGCACTAGCGGGGGGGCAGTATTTT. Residues: CASSYSALAGGQYF.

This clonotype was detected a few times. The chain joins TRBV14 to TRBJ1-1; D is unresolved. Trimming pared 4 bases from V and 2 bases from J, leaving 11 bases between. This CDR3 comprises 14 residues. Germline loops: CDR1 SGHDN, CDR2 FVKESK. CDR3 in amino acids: CASSPRSGNTEAFF. CDR3 DNA sequence: TGTGCCAGCAGCCCCAGGTCTGGTAACACTGAAGCTTTCTTT.

J is TRBJ2-1 and V is TRBV7-3; D gene ambiguous. Germline V gives CDR1 SGHTA, CDR2 FQGTGA. V lost 2 bases and J 5 bases, leaving 7 bases between the germline ends. The CDR3 has 13 residues. The CDR3 spells CASSLQRNNEQFF. CDR3 DNA: TGTGCCAGCAGCTTACAGAGAAACAATGAGCAGTTCTTC.

By share, this clonotype ranks as medium-sized (0.01 to 0.1%). This chain joins TRBV18 and TRBJ2-2; maybe TRBD1 (6 bases). The CDR3 totals 18 residues. Trimming removed 1 base from V and 4 bases from J, with 19 bases in between. Germline CDR1 KGHSH, CDR2 LQKENI. The CDR3 DNA reads TGTGCCAGCTCACCACGGGACACAAGCTGGGGCGGCACCGGGGAGCTGTTTTTT. Protein product: CASSPRDTSWGGTGELFF.

V and J are TRBV6-1 and TRBJ2-7, with 10 bases fitting TRBD2. CDR3 length: 15 amino acids. CDR1 and CDR2 from the germline V gene are MNHNS and SASEGT. The V segment lost 1 base and the J segment 0 bases; nucleotides outside the gene matches: 0. Written as DNA, the CDR3 is TGTGCCAGCAGTGAAGGGACTAGCGGCTCCTACGAGCAGTACTTC. It codes for CASSEGTSGSYEQYF.

This clonotype has ten or more counts. The V and J genes are TRBV27 and TRBJ1-6; D is perhaps TRBD1 (6 bases). CDR1 and CDR2 (germline): MNHEY, SMNVEV (reference sequence). V shed 6 bases and J shed 8 bases, with 8 bases lying between them. The CDR3 consists of 12 residues. The CDR3 bases are TGTGCCAGCAGGGCAGGGGATTCACCCCTCCACTTT. As protein: CASRAGDSPLHF.

The chain employs TRBV9 and TRBJ2-1; 9 positions agree with TRBD1. This CDR3 spans 14 amino acids. Germline CDR1 SGDLS, CDR2 YYNGEE. Unmatched junction bases numbered 4, after V lost 2 bases and J lost 7 bases. The CDR3 DNA reads as TGTGCCAGCAGCGTTTTGGGACAGGGAAATGAGCAGTTCTTC. Translation gives CASSVLGQGNEQFF.

This clonotype was found a few times. The chain has TRBV28 and TRBJ2-1; 7 bases agree with TRBD2. The V segment lost 4 bases and the J segment 2 bases; nucleotides outside the gene matches: 5. The germline CDR1 and CDR2 sequences are MDHEN and SYDVKM. There are 15 residues in the CDR3. The CDR3, as DNA: TGTGCCAGCAGTTCACTAGCGCGCACCTACAATGAGCAGTTCTTC. As protein: CASSSLARTYNEQFF.

This chain uses TRBV5-4 with TRBJ2-2; 8 bases agree with TRBD2. V shed 4 bases and J 6 bases; nucleotides not matched to a gene: 8. Germline-derived CDR1 and CDR2 are SGHNT and YYREEE (reference sequence). CDR3 length: 15 amino acids. The CDR3 DNA follows: TGTGCCAGCAGCCGAGTAGGACTAGCAGCCGGGGAGCTGTTTTTT. Its protein is CASSRVGLAAGELFF.

In this sample, this clonotype turned up a few times. V is TRBV6-5 and J is TRBJ2-5; TRBD2 matches at 9 bases. Trimming at V came to 7 bases and at J to 5 bases, leaving 14 bases not matched to a gene. Germline V gives CDR1 MNHEY, CDR2 SVGAGI. The CDR3 extends over 16 amino acids. DNA for the CDR3: TGTGCCAGCACTCGGGCGGGGGGGCCCTCCGGGGAGACCCAGTACTTC. Amino acid sequence: CASTRAGGPSGETQYF.

This clonotype appeared many times. The chain is built from TRBV28 and TRBJ2-7, with D uncertain. This CDR3 contains 14 residues. CDR1 and CDR2 (germline): MDHEN, SYDVKM. Trimming removed 5 bases at V and 6 bases at J, with 17 bases between. CDR3 nucleotide sequence: TGTGCCAGCAGTATCCTCCCCACTGTGGCCGAGCAGTACTTC. It codes for CASSILPTVAEQYF.